Following are 25 T cell receptor beta chains from one sample sequenced in a study of metastatic and nonmetastatic thyroid tumors. Thyroid surgery took place with no prior treatment in any patient. TCRdb re-processed the PCR reads through MiXCR. Among over 40,000 clones listed, more than 20% were seen once. Sequencing was performed on blood. The receptor source for this set is a male donor with papillary thyroid cancer or a benign thyroid nodule (not recorded which). Some clones in this sample may be carry-over from other donors' samples.

This clone occurred many times. This chain links TRBV5-8 with TRBJ1-1; D is unclear. The germline V gene encodes CDR1 SGHTS and CDR2 YDEGEE. The V end was cut by 0 bases, the J end by 3 bases, with 6 bases between. The CDR3 is made up of 13 amino acids. In DNA, the CDR3 is TGTGCCAGCAGCTTGGATTTGTACACTGAAGCTTTCTTT. Translated, it gives CASSLDLYTEAFF. Complete variable domain (other parts from reference TRBV5-8 and TRBJ1-1): EAGVTQSPTHLIKTRGQQATLRCSPISGHTSVYWYQQALGLGLQFLLWYDEGEERNRGNFPPRFSGRQFPNYSSELNVNALELEDSALYLCASSLDLYTEAFFGQGTRLTVV.

The chain combines TRBV9 with TRBJ2-7; 12 nucleotides match TRBD1. The CDR3 contains 15 residues. V shed 0 bases and J 6 bases; nucleotides not matched to a gene: 4. Germline CDR1 is SGDLS and CDR2 is YYNGEE. This CDR3 is CASSVGGQGATEQYF. The CDR3, as DNA: TGTGCCAGCAGCGTAGGGGGACAGGGGGCGACCGAGCAGTACTTC.

This clone was detected many times. The rearrangement links TRBV5-1 to TRBJ2-7, with 8 nucleotides matching TRBD2. The CDR3 has 14 residues. V lost 0 bases, J lost 6 bases, and 5 bases stayed unmatched. CDR1 SGHRS and CDR2 YFSETQ come from the germline V gene. This CDR3 is CASSLARAGVEQYF. In nucleotides, the CDR3 is TGCGCCAGCAGCTTGGCCCGAGCGGGAGTCGAGCAGTACTTC.

There are many counts of this clone. The chain is built from TRBV20-1 and TRBJ2-1, with D perhaps being TRBD1 or TRBD2 (6 bases each). CDR1 DFQATT and CDR2 SNEGSKA come from the germline V gene (reference sequence). There are 14 residues in the CDR3. V was shortened by 3 bases and J by 4 bases, with 13 bases between the two germline ends. CDR3 sequence reads: CSARWGAGYNEQFF. In nucleotides, the CDR3 is TGCAGTGCTAGGTGGGGGGCGGGATACAATGAGCAGTTCTTC.

This clone showed up many times. The identical CDR3 is also encoded by other nucleotide sequences in the sample. The DNA of the CDR3 is TGTGCCAGCAGCTCGCAGGGGCGGGGCTACACCTTC. Protein sequence: CASSSQGRGYTF. The chain is built from TRBV7-9 and TRBJ1-2; D possibly corresponds to TRBD1 (6 bases). The length of the CDR3 is 12 residues. Trimming took 4 bases from V and 8 from J, leaving 11 bases between them. Germline V CDR1 and CDR2: SEHNR, FQNEAQ (reference sequence).

Only a few counts were recorded for this clone. The genes are TRBV6-1 and TRBJ2-1, with TRBD2 as a possible D gene (5 bases). CDR3 length: 14 amino acids. V was trimmed by 6 bases and J by 7 bases, leaving 16 bases between them. Germline CDR1 MNHNS, CDR2 SASEGT. The CDR3 DNA reads TGTGCCAGCAGATCAGGAGACGAGCGGAATGAGCAGTTCTTC. Translated: CASRSGDERNEQFF.

This clone came up many times. The rearrangement links TRBV7-9 to TRBJ1-4; TRBD1 matches at 7 bases. The V gene end was trimmed by 1 base and the J gene end by 5 bases; junction bases not matched to a gene: 1. Germline assignment: CDR1 SEHNR and CDR2 FQNEAQ (reference sequence). The CDR3 contains 14 residues. This CDR3 reads CASSLGDRNEKLFF. In DNA form, the CDR3 reads TGTGCCAGCAGCTTAGGGGACAGAAATGAAAAACTGTTTTTT.

The chain carries TRBV6-1 and TRBJ2-3; 7 bases are a match to TRBD1. Trimming cost V 4 bases and J 9 bases; bases outside gene matches: 7. There are 13 residues in the CDR3. In germline, CDR1 is MNHNS, CDR2 SASEGT. CDR3 nucleotide sequence: TGTGCCAGCAGTGCAACAGGGGCGCCAACGCAGTATTTT. This sequence encodes CASSATGAPTQYF.

This clone has only a few counts. This rearrangement joins TRBV19 to TRBJ2-7, with a weak D call TRBD1 (5 bases). The CDR3 extends over 14 amino acids. V dropped 5 bases and J dropped 1 base, with 12 bases sitting between them. Germline V gives CDR1 LNHDA, CDR2 SQIVND (reference sequence). CDR3 sequence reads: CASSQPGKSYEQYF. CDR3 in DNA: TGTGCCAGTAGTCAGCCAGGGAAATCCTACGAGCAGTACTTC. Variable domain in full (rest from reference TRBV19 and TRBJ2-7): DGGITQSPKYLFRKEGQNVTLSCEQNLNHDAMYWYRQDPGQGLRLIYYSQIVNDFQKGDIAEGYSVSREKKESFPLTVTSAQKNPTAFYLCASSQPGKSYEQYFGPGTRLTVT.

This rearrangement joins TRBV6-1 to TRBJ1-3; a possible D gene is TRBD1 (5 bases). The length of the CDR3 is 16 residues. V was shortened by 1 base and J by 8 bases, with 18 bases between the two germline ends. Germline V CDR1 and CDR2: MNHNS, SASEGT. The CDR3 region has the DNA TGTGCCAGCAGTGAAGTCGTGACAGCGGTCGGGGACACCATATATTTT. It is translated as CASSEVVTAVGDTIYF.

CDR3 amino acids: CASSRTAVDEQYF. Here the CDR3 DNA reads TGTGCCAGCAGTCGGACTGCCGTAGACGAGCAGTACTTC. The chain joins TRBV6-2 or TRBV6-3 to TRBJ2-7, with D possibly matching TRBD2 (5 bases). The CDR3 is made up of 13 amino acids. Trimming shortened V by 5 bases and J by 5 bases, and 13 bases separated the two germline ends. Germline loops: CDR1 MNHEY, CDR2 SVGEGT.

This clone occurred many times. The V and J genes are TRBV6-1 and TRBJ2-5; D unresolved. V dropped 3 bases and J dropped 5 bases, with 13 bases sitting between them. The CDR3 length is 14 residues. The germline CDR1 and CDR2 sequences are MNHNS and SASEGT. The CDR3 DNA follows: TGTGCCAGCAGTGACCCAACCCTCGAGGAGACCCAGTACTTC. It translates to CASSDPTLEETQYF.

This clone turned up a few times. This chain links TRBV3-1 with TRBJ2-7; 10 positions agree with TRBD1. This CDR3 is 15 amino acids long. Germline V gene sequence: CDR1 LGHDT, CDR2 YNNKEL (reference sequence). Losses at the gene ends were 2 bases for V and 3 bases for J; bases not matched to a gene: 4. As DNA, the CDR3 is TGTGCCAGCAGCCAACCGGGACAGGGGTACTACGAGCAGTACTTC. Amino acids: CASSQPGQGYYEQYF.

The chain joins TRBV6-1 to TRBJ1-2; no reliable D call. Trimming removed 4 bases at V and 4 bases at J, with 7 bases between. The length of the CDR3 is 12 residues. Germline V gives CDR1 MNHNS, CDR2 SASEGT. The CDR3 DNA follows: TGTGCCAGCAGTGTGGGGTCCTATGGCTACACCTTC. This gives the protein CASSVGSYGYTF.

There are a few counts of this clone. V and J are TRBV28 and TRBJ1-2, with D possibly matching TRBD1 (5 bases). CDR1 MDHEN and CDR2 SYDVKM come from the germline V gene. Trimming took 3 bases from V and 8 from J, leaving 25 bases between them. The CDR3 runs to 17 residues. CDR3 in DNA: TGTGCCAGCAGTTTGGCCCGGTCGTTCTGGGGCTCGGGAGGCTACACCTTC. This sequence encodes CASSLARSFWGSGGYTF.

This clone was seen repeatedly, ten times or more. The rearrangement joins TRBV11-1 to TRBJ1-1; D ambiguous. The length of the CDR3 is 16 residues. V dropped 1 base and J dropped 0 bases, with 12 bases sitting between them. Germline lookup yields CDR1 SGHAT and CDR2 FQDESV (reference sequence). The CDR3 DNA follows: TGTGCCAGCAGCTTAGAGGTTACCTATATGAACACTGAAGCTTTCTTT. Translating gives CASSLEVTYMNTEAFF.

The chain is built from TRBV5-1 and TRBJ2-7; 10 positions match TRBD1. The V gene's germline CDR1 is SGHRS and CDR2 YFSETQ. The ends lost 2 bases at V and 6 bases at J; junction bases unmatched: 5. The CDR3 has 14 amino acids. This CDR3 reads CASSLGTGVGEQYF. CDR3 nucleotides: TGCGCCAGCAGCTTAGGGACAGGGGTTGGCGAGCAGTACTTC. Complete variable domain (other parts from reference TRBV5-1 and TRBJ2-7): KAGVTQTPRYLIKTRGQQVTLSCSPISGHRSVSWYQQTPGQGLQFLFEYFSETQRNKGNFPGRFSGRQFSNSRSEMNVSTLELGDSALYLCASSLGTGVGEQYFGPGTRLTVT.

In its sample, this clone was seen many times. The chain couples TRBV5-1 to TRBJ1-2; the D is unclear. The CDR3 is made up of 12 amino acids. V was shortened by 1 base and J by 8 bases, with 9 bases between the two germline ends. Germline CDR1 is SGHRS and CDR2 is YFSETQ. For the CDR3, the DNA is TGCGCCAGCAGCTTGCCTCCGTCGGGCTACACCTTC. Translating gives CASSLPPSGYTF.

The chain has TRBV7-3 and TRBJ2-7, with 12 positions matching TRBD2. Per germline, CDR1 SGHTA and CDR2 FQGTGA. V dropped 5 bases and J dropped 4; count of bases not matched to a gene: 12. The CDR3 sequence is 17 residues long. In nucleotides, the CDR3 is TGTGCCAGCAGCCCCCGACTAGCGGGAGCTCCGCGTTACGAGCAGTACGTC. As protein: CASSPRLAGAPRYEQYV.

Many counts were recorded for this clone. The J gene is TRBJ2-7, the V gene TRBV10-1; 9 bases agree with TRBD2. The CDR3 is 15 amino acids. V dropped 2 bases and J dropped 4; count of bases not matched to a gene: 6. The germline CDR1 and CDR2 sequences are WNHNN and SYGVQD (reference sequence). CDR3 sequence (DNA): TGCGCCAGCAGTGAGGAAGTAGCGGGAGTTTACGAGCAGTACTTC. This sequence encodes CASSEEVAGVYEQYF.

This clone occurred many times. This may stem from a read error, because a much larger clone lies one nucleotide away. This same CDR3 is encoded by further DNA sequences in the sample. The rearrangement links TRBV5-1 to TRBJ1-1; weak D call: TRBD1 (5 bases). Germline V gene lookup returns CDR1 SGHRS and CDR2 YFSETQ. The ends were cut back, 5 bases at V and 2 bases at J, with 13 bases in the middle. This CDR3 is 14 amino acids long. The CDR3 sequence is CASSIGTLNTEAFF. The CDR3 DNA is TGCGCCAGCAGTATCGGGACGCTTAACACTGAAGCTTTCTTT.

By sample fraction, this clone is medium-sized. This chain joins TRBV12-3 or TRBV12-4 and TRBJ2-7; perhaps TRBD2 as D (5 bases). Trimming left V 0 bases short and J 6 bases short, with 9 bases between. CDR3 length: 13 residues. The CDR3 nucleotides are TGTGCCAGCAGTTTAGCACTAGAAGGCGAGCAGTACTTC. As protein: CASSLALEGEQYF.

This clone was picked up a small number of times. V gene TRBV6-2 or TRBV6-3 combines with J gene TRBJ1-5; unclear D gene. The V and J ends lost 6 bases and 6 bases respectively, with 12 bases between them. The CDR3 extends over 13 amino acids. Germline-derived CDR1 and CDR2 are MNHEY and SVGEGT. The CDR3 bases are TGTGCCAGCAGGAATGGAAGGGCTCAGCCCCAGCATTTT. Translated, it gives CASRNGRAQPQHF.

This clone was seen at least ten times. This rearrangement joins TRBV7-9 to TRBJ1-2; TRBD1 is a possible D gene (5 bases). V was clipped by 3 bases and J by 3 bases, with 14 bases between them. From germline, CDR1 is SEHNR and CDR2 FQNEAQ (reference sequence). The CDR3 is 15 amino acids. The CDR3 DNA sequence: TGTGCCAGCAGCTTGGACACCCCGGCCCACTATGGCTACACCTTC. Protein product: CASSLDTPAHYGYTF.

The CDR3 DNA is TGCGCCAGCAGCCCCCAAGCGGGGAAAGAGACCCAGTACTTC. Its protein is CASSPQAGKETQYF. The chain recombines TRBV5-1 with TRBJ2-5; 7 positions agree with TRBD2. Unmatched junction bases numbered 6, after V lost 4 bases and J lost 3 bases. The CDR3 is 14 residues long. Per germline, CDR1 SGHRS and CDR2 YFSETQ.